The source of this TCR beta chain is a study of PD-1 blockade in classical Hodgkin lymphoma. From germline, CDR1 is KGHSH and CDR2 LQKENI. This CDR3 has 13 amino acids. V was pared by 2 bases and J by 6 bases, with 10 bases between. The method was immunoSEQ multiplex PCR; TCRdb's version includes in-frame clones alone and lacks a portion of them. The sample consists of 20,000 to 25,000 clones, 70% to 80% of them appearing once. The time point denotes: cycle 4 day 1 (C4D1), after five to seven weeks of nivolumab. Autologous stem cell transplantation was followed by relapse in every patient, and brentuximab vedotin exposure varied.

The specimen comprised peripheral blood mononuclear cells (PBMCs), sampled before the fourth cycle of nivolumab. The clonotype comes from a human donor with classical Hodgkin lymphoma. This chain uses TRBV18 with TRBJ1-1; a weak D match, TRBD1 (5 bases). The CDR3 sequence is CASSPLSGPEAFF. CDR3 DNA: TGTGCCAGCTCACCATTATCGGGGCCTGAAGCTTTCTTT.